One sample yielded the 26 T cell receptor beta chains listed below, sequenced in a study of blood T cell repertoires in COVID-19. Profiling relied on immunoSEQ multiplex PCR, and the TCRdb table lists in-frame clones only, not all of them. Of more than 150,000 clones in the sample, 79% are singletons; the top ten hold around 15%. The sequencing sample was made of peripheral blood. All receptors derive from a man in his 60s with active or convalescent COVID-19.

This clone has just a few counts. The CDR3 nucleotides are TGCGCCAGCAGCCACCCGGGCCTAGCGGGAGGGCCGATAAGCACAGATACGCAGTATTTT. This translates into CASSHPGLAGGPISTDTQYF. This chain joins TRBV5-1 and TRBJ2-3, with 12 positions matching TRBD2. There are 20 residues in the CDR3. Trimming cost V 4 bases and J 0 bases; bases outside gene matches: 15. CDR1 and CDR2 (germline): SGHRS, YFSETQ.

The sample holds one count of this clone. As DNA, the CDR3 is TGTGCCAGCAGCTTGGATAAGGGGGCGGGGACCGGGGAGCTGTTTTTT. This encodes CASSLDKGAGTGELFF. This chain connects TRBV5-5 to TRBJ2-2, with D possibly matching TRBD1 (7 bases). Trimming removed 0 bases from V and 5 bases from J, with 14 bases in between. The CDR3 contains 16 residues. Germline V gene lookup returns CDR1 SGHKS and CDR2 YYEKEE (reference sequence).

In DNA form, the CDR3 reads TGTGCCAGTAGTGCCTGGGCCTCGAATGAGCAGTTCTTC. This translates into CASSAWASNEQFF. The chain combines TRBV19 with TRBJ2-1; D not certain. This CDR3 region has 13 residues. Germline CDR1 and CDR2: LNHDA and SQIVND (reference sequence). V was trimmed by 5 bases and J by 7 bases, leaving 12 bases between them.

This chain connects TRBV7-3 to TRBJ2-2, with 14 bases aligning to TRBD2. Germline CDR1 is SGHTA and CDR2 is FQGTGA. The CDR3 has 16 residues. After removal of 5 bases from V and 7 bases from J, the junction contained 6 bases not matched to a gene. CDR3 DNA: TGTGCCAGCAGCCCGGGACTAGCGGGAGCTGGCGGGGAGCTGTTTTTT. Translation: CASSPGLAGAGGELFF.

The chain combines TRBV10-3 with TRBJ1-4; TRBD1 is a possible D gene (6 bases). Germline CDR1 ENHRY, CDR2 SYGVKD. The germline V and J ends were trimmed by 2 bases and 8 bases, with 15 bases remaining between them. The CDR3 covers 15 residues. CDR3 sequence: CAISENTGLGEKLFF. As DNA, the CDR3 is TGTGCCATCAGTGAGAATACAGGGCTTGGGGAAAAACTGTTTTTT.

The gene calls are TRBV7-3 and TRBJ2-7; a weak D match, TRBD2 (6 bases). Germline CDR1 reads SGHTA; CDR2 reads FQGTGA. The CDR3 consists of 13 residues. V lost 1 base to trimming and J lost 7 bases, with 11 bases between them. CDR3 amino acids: CASSLIRDSEQYF. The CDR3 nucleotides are TGTGCCAGCAGCTTAATTAGGGACTCGGAGCAGTACTTC. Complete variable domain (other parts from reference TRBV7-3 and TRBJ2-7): GAGVSQTPSNKVTEKGKYVELRCDPISGHTALYWYRQSLGQGPEFLIYFQGTGAADDSGLPNDRFFAVRPEGSVSTLKIQRTERGDSAVYLCASSLIRDSEQYFGPGTRLTVT.

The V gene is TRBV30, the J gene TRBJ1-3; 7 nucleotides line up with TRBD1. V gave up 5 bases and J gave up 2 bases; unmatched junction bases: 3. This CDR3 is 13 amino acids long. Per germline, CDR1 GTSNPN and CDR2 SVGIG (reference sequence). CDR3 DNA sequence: TGTGCCTGGGTCGGGACAGCTGGAAACACCATATATTTT. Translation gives CAWVGTAGNTIYF. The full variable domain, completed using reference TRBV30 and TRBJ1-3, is SQTIHQWPATLVQPVGSPLSLECTVEGTSNPNLYWYRQAAGRGLQLLFYSVGIGQISSEVPQNLSASRPQDRQFILSSKKLLLSDSGFYLCAWVGTAGNTIYFGEGSWLTVV.

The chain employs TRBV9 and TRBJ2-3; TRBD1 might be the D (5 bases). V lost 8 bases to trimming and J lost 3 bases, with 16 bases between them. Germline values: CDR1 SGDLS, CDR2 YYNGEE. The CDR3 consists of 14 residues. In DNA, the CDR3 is TGTGCCAGTGGGGCCAGGACAAGTACAGATACGCAGTATTTT. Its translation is CASGARTSTDTQYF.

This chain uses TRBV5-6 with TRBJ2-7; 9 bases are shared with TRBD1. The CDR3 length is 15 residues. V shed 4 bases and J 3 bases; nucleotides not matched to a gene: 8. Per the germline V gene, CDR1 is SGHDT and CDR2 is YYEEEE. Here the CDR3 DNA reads TGTGCCAGCAGCAGACGGACAGGGGCGCACTACGAGCAGTACTTC. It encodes CASSRRTGAHYEQYF.

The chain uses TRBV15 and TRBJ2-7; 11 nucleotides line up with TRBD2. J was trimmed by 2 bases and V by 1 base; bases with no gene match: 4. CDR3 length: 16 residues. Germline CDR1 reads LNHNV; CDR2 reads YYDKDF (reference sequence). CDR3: CATSRGELAGAYEQYF. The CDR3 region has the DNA TGTGCCACCAGCAGAGGAGAACTAGCGGGAGCCTACGAGCAGTACTTC.

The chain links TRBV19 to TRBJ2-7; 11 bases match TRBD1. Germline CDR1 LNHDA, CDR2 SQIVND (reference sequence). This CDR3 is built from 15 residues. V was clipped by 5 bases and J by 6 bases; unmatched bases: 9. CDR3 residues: CASSVGQGAFREQYF. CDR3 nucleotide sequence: TGTGCCAGTAGTGTCGGACAGGGGGCCTTTCGCGAGCAGTACTTC. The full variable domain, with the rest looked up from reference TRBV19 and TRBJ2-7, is DGGITQSPKYLFRKEGQNVTLSCEQNLNHDAMYWYRQDPGQGLRLIYYSQIVNDFQKGDIAEGYSVSREKKESFPLTVTSAQKNPTAFYLCASSVGQGAFREQYFGPGTRLTVT.

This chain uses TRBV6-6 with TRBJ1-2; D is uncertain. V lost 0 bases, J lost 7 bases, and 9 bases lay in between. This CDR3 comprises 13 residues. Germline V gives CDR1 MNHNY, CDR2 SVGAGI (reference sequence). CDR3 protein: CASSYSSEGGYTF. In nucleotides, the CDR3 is TGTGCCAGCAGTTACTCATCCGAGGGTGGCTACACCTTC.

CDR3 sequence reads: CASSLIGGTPYEQYF. The CDR3 DNA sequence: TGTGCCAGCAGCTTAATAGGGGGAACCCCCTACGAGCAGTACTTC. V gene TRBV7-3 combines with J gene TRBJ2-7, with a weak D call TRBD1 (6 bases). Germline CDR1 and CDR2: SGHTA and FQGTGA. Trimming left V 1 base short and J 2 bases short, with 12 bases between. The CDR3 runs to 15 residues.

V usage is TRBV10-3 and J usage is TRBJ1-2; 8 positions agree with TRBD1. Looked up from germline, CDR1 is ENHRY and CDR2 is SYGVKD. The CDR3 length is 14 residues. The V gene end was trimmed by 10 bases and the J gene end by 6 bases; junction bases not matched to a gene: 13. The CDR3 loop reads CATHNPGQENGYTF. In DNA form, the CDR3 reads TGTGCCACCCATAATCCGGGACAGGAGAATGGCTACACCTTC.

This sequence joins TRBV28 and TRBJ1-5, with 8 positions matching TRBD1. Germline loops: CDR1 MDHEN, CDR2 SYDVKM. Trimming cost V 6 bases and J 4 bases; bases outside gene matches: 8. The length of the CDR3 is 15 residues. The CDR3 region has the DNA TGTGCCAGCAGGGTGACAGGGGAGTGGAATCAGCCCCAGCATTTT. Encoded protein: CASRVTGEWNQPQHF.

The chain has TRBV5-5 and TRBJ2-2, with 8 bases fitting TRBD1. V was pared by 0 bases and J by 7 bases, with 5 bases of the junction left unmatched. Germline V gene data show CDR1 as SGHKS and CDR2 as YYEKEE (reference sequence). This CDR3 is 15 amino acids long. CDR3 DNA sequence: TGTGCCAGCAGCTTGGTTCCGACAGGGGTCGGGGAGCTGTTTTTT. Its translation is CASSLVPTGVGELFF.

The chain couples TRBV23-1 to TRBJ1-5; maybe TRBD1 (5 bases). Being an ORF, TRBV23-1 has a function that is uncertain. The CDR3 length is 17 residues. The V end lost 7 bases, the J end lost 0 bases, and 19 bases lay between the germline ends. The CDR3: CASIGDGQGYSNQPQHF. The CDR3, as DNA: TGCGCCAGCATCGGTGACGGGCAGGGCTATAGCAATCAGCCCCAGCATTTT.

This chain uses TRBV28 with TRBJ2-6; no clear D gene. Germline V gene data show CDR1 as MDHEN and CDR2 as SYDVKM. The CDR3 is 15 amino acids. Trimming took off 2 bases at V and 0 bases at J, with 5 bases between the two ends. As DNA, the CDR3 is TGTGCCAGCAGTTTAGGCCTCTCTGGGGCCAACGTCCTGACTTTC. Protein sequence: CASSLGLSGANVLTF.

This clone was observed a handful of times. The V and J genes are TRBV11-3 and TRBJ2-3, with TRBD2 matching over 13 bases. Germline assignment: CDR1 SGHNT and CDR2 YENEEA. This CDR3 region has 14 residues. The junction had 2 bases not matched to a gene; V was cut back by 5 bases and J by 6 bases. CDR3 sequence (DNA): TGTGCCAGCAGCCGGACTAGCGGGAGTGATACGCAGTATTTT. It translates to CASSRTSGSDTQYF.

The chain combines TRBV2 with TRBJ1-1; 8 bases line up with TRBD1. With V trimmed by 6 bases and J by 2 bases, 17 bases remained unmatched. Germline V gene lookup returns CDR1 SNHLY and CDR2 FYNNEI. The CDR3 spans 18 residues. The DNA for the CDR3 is TGTGCCAGCAGCCACAATTTGCGGACAGGGCAATACAACACTGAAGCTTTCTTT. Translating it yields CASSHNLRTGQYNTEAFF. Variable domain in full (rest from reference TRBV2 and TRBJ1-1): EPEVTQTPSHQVTQMGQEVILRCVPISNHLYFYWYRQILGQKVEFLVSFYNNEISEKSEIFDDQFSVERPDGSNFTLKIRSTKLEDSAMYFCASSHNLRTGQYNTEAFFGQGTRLTVV.

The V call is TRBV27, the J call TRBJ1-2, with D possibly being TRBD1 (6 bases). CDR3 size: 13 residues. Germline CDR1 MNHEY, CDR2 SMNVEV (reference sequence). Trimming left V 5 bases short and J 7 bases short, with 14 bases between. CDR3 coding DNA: TGTGCCAGCAGTATGAGGGGGGGTCTTGGCTACACCTTC. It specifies CASSMRGGLGYTF.

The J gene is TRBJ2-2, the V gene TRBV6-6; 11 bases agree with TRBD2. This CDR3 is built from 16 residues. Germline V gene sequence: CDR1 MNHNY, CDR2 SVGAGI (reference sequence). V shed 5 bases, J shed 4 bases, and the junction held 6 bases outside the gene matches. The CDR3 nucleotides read TGTGCCAGCAGTAGCCCCGGGACTAGCGGCACCGGGGAGCTGTTTTTT. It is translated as CASSSPGTSGTGELFF.

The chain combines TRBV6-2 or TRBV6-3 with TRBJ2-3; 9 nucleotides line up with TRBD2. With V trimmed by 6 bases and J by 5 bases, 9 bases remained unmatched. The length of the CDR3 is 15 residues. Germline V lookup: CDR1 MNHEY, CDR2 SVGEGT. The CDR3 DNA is TGTGCCAGCAGCCGACTAGGCGGGAGGGTAGATACGCAGTATTTT. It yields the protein CASSRLGGRVDTQYF.

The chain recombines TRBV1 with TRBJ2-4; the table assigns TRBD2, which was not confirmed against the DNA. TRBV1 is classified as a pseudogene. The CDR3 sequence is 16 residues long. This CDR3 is CTSSQASIYCGNIQYF. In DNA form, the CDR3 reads TGCACCAGCAGCCAAGCCTCCATTTATTGCGGAAACATTCAGTACTTC.

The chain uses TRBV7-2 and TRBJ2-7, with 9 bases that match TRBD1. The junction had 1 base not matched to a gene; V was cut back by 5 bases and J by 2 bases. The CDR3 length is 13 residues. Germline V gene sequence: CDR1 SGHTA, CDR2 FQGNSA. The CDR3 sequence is CASSRDRAYEQYF. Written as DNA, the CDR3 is TGTGCCAGCAGCCGGGACAGGGCCTACGAGCAGTACTTC.

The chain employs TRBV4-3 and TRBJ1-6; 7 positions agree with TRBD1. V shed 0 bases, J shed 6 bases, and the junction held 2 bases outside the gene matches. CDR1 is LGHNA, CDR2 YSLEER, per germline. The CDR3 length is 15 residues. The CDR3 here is CASSQDRQGNSPLHF. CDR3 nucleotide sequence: TGCGCCAGCAGCCAAGATAGACAGGGTAATTCACCCCTCCACTTT.